The present entry profiles one T cell receptor beta chain with its context. The antigen remains unidentified. TCRdb keeps only in-frame clones here, not all; method: immunoSEQ multiplex PCR. The table shows about 60,000 clones, with around 87% occurring only once. The CDR3 consists of 15 residues. Germline assignment: CDR1 LGHNA and CDR2 YSLEER. V was shortened by 0 bases and J by 3 bases, with 12 bases between the two germline ends. This sample stems from a study of pediatric ulcerative colitis. Notes on the study in general: Clonal expansions reduced rectal repertoire diversity in acute severe colitis.

The TCR comes from a boy aged 10-17 years who was a control in a study of pediatric ulcerative colitis. The rearrangement uses TRBV4-3 and TRBJ2-7; TRBD1 is a possible D gene (5 bases). Material for sequencing was blood. Here the CDR3 reads CASSQEAQGGYEQYF. CDR3 nucleotide sequence: TGCGCCAGCAGCCAAGAAGCCCAGGGCGGCTACGAGCAGTACTTC.